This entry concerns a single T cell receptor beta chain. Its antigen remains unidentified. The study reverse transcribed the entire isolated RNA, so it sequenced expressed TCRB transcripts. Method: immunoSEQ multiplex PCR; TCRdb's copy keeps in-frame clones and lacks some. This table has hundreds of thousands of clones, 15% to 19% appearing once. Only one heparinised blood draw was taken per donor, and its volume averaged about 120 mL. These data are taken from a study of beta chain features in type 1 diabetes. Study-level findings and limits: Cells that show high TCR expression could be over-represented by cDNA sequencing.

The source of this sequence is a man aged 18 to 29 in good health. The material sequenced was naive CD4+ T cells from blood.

CDR3 sequence reads: CASSLPGLAGGQETQYF. In nucleotides, the CDR3 is TGTGCCAGCAGCCTCCCCGGACTAGCGGGGGGGCAAGAGACCCAGTACTTC. This chain joins TRBV7-2 and TRBJ2-5, with TRBD2 identical over 15 bases. The CDR3 length is 17 residues. The V and J ends lost 5 bases and 2 bases, in that order; junction bases with no gene match: 6. Germline V CDR1 and CDR2: SGHTA, FQGNSA.